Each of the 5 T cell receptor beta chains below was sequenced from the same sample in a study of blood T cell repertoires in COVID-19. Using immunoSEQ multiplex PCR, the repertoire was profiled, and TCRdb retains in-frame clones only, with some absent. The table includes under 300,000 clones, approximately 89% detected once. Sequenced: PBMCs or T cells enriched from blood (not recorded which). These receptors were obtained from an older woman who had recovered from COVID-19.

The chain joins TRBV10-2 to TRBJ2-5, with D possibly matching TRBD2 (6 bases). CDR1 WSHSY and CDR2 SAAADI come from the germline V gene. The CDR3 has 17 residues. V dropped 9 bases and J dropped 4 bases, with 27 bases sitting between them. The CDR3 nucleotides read TGCGCCAGAAATGTTTGGAGGGCGGGTGGGCGGGGAGAGACCCAGTACTTC. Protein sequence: CARNVWRAGGRGETQYF.

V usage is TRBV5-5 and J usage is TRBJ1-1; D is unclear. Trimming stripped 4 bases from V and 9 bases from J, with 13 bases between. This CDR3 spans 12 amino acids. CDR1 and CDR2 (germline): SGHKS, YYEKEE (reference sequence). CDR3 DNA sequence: TGTGCCAGCAGCAACAGTAACTTAAAAGCTTTCTTT. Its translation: CASSNSNLKAFF.

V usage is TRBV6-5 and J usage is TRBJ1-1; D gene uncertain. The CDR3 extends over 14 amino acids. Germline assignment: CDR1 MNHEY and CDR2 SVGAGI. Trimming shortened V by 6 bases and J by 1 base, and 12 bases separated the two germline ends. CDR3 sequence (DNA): TGTGCCAGCAGAAACTCCCACCGGAACACTGAAGCTTTCTTT. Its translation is CASRNSHRNTEAFF.

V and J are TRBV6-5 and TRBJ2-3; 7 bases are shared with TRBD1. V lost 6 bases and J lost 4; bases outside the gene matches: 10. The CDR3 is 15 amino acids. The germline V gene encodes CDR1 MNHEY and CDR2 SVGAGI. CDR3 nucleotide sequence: TGTGCCAGCAGGAAGACAGGGAAATTCGCAGATACGCAGTATTTT. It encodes CASRKTGKFADTQYF.

For the CDR3, the DNA is TGTGCCAGCAGCGTAGAGGCGCGAGGGATCAATTCACCCCTCCACTTT. Translated: CASSVEARGINSPLHF. The chain is built from TRBV9 and TRBJ1-6; D unresolved. Germline values: CDR1 SGDLS, CDR2 YYNGEE. This CDR3 has 16 residues. The V end lost 0 bases, the J end lost 7 bases, and 14 bases lay between the germline ends.